The 28 T cell receptor beta chains given below trace back to one sample, sequenced in a study of blood T cell repertoires in COVID-19. Sequenced by immunoSEQ multiplex PCR; TCRdb stores in-frame clones only, minus some. The table has 250,000 to 350,000 clones, roughly 90% seen once; the top ten hold under 0.95%. The source material was peripheral blood. The receptors derive from a man aged 30 to 39 with acute or convalescent COVID-19.

The CDR3, as DNA: TGTGCCAGCAGTATCGGACAGGGGGGTTCGGGAAACACCATATATTTT. Residues: CASSIGQGGSGNTIYF. This chain joins TRBV28 and TRBJ1-3; 10 bases map to TRBD1. Trimming took 5 bases from V and 4 from J; bases not matched to a gene: 8. The CDR3 is 16 amino acids. Per germline, CDR1 MDHEN and CDR2 SYDVKM.

DNA of the CDR3: TGCGCCAGCAGCCGCTATATTCTAGCGGGAACCGGGGAGCTGTTTTTT. It codes for CASSRYILAGTGELFF. The chain recombines TRBV4-1 with TRBJ2-2; TRBD2 aligns across 9 bases. Trimming cost V 4 bases and J 5 bases; bases outside gene matches: 8. The CDR3 spans 16 residues. Germline assignment: CDR1 MGHRA and CDR2 YSYEKL.

CDR3 bases: TGCGCCAGCAGCTTGGAGACGCCGGGGAACACCATATATTTT. Translating it yields CASSLETPGNTIYF. The chain employs TRBV5-1 and TRBJ1-3; D is unresolved. V was pared by 0 bases and J by 7 bases, with 11 bases between. The germline CDR1 and CDR2 sequences are SGHRS and YFSETQ. The CDR3 runs 14 residues.

DNA for the CDR3: TGCGCCAGCACCGAAGGAACAGCCCACGGTACGCAGTATTTT. It codes for CASTEGTAHGTQYF. This sequence joins TRBV10-1 and TRBJ2-3; no definite D call. The CDR3 has 14 amino acids. CDR1 WNHNN and CDR2 SYGVQD come from the germline V gene (reference sequence). With 7 bases removed from V and 8 bases from J, the gap between germline ends came to 19 bases.

The rearrangement links TRBV5-5 to TRBJ2-3, with 14 bases lining up with TRBD2. J was trimmed by 6 bases and V by 4 bases; bases with no gene match: 7. The germline V gene has CDR1 SGHKS and CDR2 YYEKEE (reference sequence). This CDR3 has 16 amino acids. In DNA form, the CDR3 reads TGTGCCAGCAGCATAGGGACTAGCGGGAGCGGGGATACGCAGTATTTT. Protein product: CASSIGTSGSGDTQYF.

As for this clone: Other DNA sequences in this specimen translate into the identical CDR3. This sequence joins TRBV5-1 and TRBJ2-3, with D perhaps TRBD2 (6 bases). Germline V lookup: CDR1 SGHRS, CDR2 YFSETQ. This CDR3 has 14 residues. Trimming took off 4 bases at V and 0 bases at J, with 9 bases between the two ends. This CDR3 is CASSPGTSTDTQYF. In DNA, the CDR3 is TGCGCCAGCAGCCCAGGGACTAGCACAGATACGCAGTATTTT.

This rearrangement joins TRBV7-9 to TRBJ2-7, with TRBD2 matching over 10 bases. In germline, CDR1 is SEHNR, CDR2 FQNEAQ (reference sequence). This CDR3 comprises 15 residues. J lost 6 bases, V lost 3 bases, and 8 bases had no gene match. In DNA form, the CDR3 reads TGTGCCAGCAGCTTTAACGATCGGACTAGCGGCGAGCAGTACTTC. Protein sequence: CASSFNDRTSGEQYF.

In regard to this clone: The same CDR3 can be traced to other DNA sequences in this sample. This chain connects TRBV15 to TRBJ2-5; 8 bases match TRBD1. With 0 bases clipped from V and 5 bases from J, the junction kept 2 bases outside the gene matches. Germline CDR1 reads LNHNV; CDR2 reads YYDKDF (reference sequence). This CDR3 has 14 amino acids. CDR3 nucleotide sequence: TGTGCCACCAGCAGAGACAGGGGGCGGGAGACCCAGTACTTC. Its translation: CATSRDRGRETQYF. The full variable domain, rest sourced from reference TRBV15 and TRBJ2-5, is DAMVIQNPRYQVTQFGKPVTLSCSQTLNHNVMYWYQQKSSQAPKLLFHYYDKDFNNEADTPDNFQSRRPNTSFCFLDIRSPGLGDTAMYLCATSRDRGRETQYFGPGTRLLVL.

This clone was detected only a few times. The chain carries TRBV4-1 and TRBJ1-1, with TRBD1 matching 9 bases. Germline V lookup: CDR1 MGHRA, CDR2 YSYEKL. V lost 2 bases and J lost 5; bases outside the gene matches: 9. CDR3 length equals 16 residues. The CDR3, as DNA: TGCGCCAGCAGCCAACCGACTTGGGGACAGGGAACTGAAGCTTTCTTT. Its translation is CASSQPTWGQGTEAFF.

J is TRBJ2-1 and V is TRBV19; 16 bases align to TRBD2. The V and J ends lost 1 base and 0 bases, in that order; junction bases with no gene match: 3. CDR3 length equals 19 residues. CDR1 and CDR2 (germline): LNHDA, SQIVND (reference sequence). The CDR3 loop is CASSIGGTSGRASYNEQFF. The CDR3 DNA sequence: TGTGCCAGTAGTATAGGCGGGACTAGCGGGAGGGCCTCCTACAATGAGCAGTTCTTC.

This chain joins TRBV19 and TRBJ1-4; 8 positions match TRBD1. The germline CDR1 and CDR2 sequences are LNHDA and SQIVND (reference sequence). J lost 0 bases, V lost 7 bases, and 4 bases had no gene match. CDR3 length: 15 amino acids. CDR3 sequence: CASTQGDATNEKLFF. The CDR3 nucleotides read TGTGCCAGTACACAGGGGGATGCAACTAATGAAAAACTGTTTTTT.

The chain links TRBV6-5 to TRBJ2-7, with 8 bases that match TRBD1. This CDR3 has 14 residues. Germline loops: CDR1 MNHEY, CDR2 SVGAGI. J gave up 0 bases and V 8 bases, and 6 bases lay outside the gene matches. The CDR3 DNA reads TGTGCCAGCCTTTGGACAGGGAGCTCCTACGAGCAGTACTTC. As protein: CASLWTGSSYEQYF.

J is TRBJ2-7 and V is TRBV6-5; 10 bases fit TRBD1. Germline V CDR1 and CDR2: MNHEY, SVGAGI. The CDR3 length is 14 residues. This CDR3 is CATGGAKWGYEQYF. CDR3 DNA: TGTGCGACAGGGGGCGCAAAGTGGGGCTACGAGCAGTACTTC.

The gene calls are TRBV27 and TRBJ1-1; D perhaps matches TRBD1 (5 bases). Germline V gives CDR1 MNHEY, CDR2 SMNVEV (reference sequence). The CDR3 extends over 13 amino acids. Trimming pared 4 bases from V and 1 base from J, leaving 7 bases between. CDR3 DNA sequence: TGTGCCAGCAGTTACCAGGGGAACACTGAAGCTTTCTTT. It is translated as CASSYQGNTEAFF.

The chain employs TRBV27 and TRBJ1-1; tentatively, D is TRBD1 (5 bases). The CDR3 is 14 residues long. Germline values: CDR1 MNHEY, CDR2 SMNVEV (reference sequence). Deletions cut 5 bases from V and 5 bases from J, with 15 bases between. CDR3 amino acids: CASSLWGTRTEAFF. CDR3 sequence (DNA): TGTGCCAGCAGTCTGTGGGGGACTCGGACTGAAGCTTTCTTT.

The chain is built from TRBV28 and TRBJ1-6; the match to TRBD1 covers 9 bases. This CDR3 is 15 amino acids long. Germline V gene data show CDR1 as MDHEN and CDR2 as SYDVKM. J gave up 4 bases and V 5 bases, and 3 bases lay outside the gene matches. The CDR3 coding sequence is TGTGCCAGCAGTAAGGACAGGGGATATAATTCACCCCTCCACTTT. As protein: CASSKDRGYNSPLHF.

This clone was found a few times. V is TRBV7-9 and J is TRBJ1-4; D call uncertain. The CDR3 runs 12 residues. The V gene lost 5 bases and the J gene lost 8 bases, with 9 bases spanning the gap. Germline loops: CDR1 SEHNR, CDR2 FQNEAQ (reference sequence). CDR3 residues: CASSPNTEKLFF. For the CDR3, the DNA is TGTGCCAGCAGCCCAAATACAGAAAAACTGTTTTTT.

The rearrangement uses TRBV5-1 and TRBJ1-1; D is unclear. Trimming cost V 0 bases and J 3 bases, with 12 bases left between them. The CDR3 has 15 amino acids. The germline V gene encodes CDR1 SGHRS and CDR2 YFSETQ. In nucleotides, the CDR3 is TGCGCCAGCAGCTTGGAAACAGTCGGGGACACTGAAGCTTTCTTT. The encoded protein is CASSLETVGDTEAFF.

The chain recombines TRBV10-1 with TRBJ2-1, with 13 bases identical to TRBD2. The germline V gene has CDR1 WNHNN and CDR2 SYGVQD (reference sequence). This CDR3 spans 17 amino acids. The V segment lost 2 bases and the J segment 9 bases; nucleotides outside the gene matches: 10. The CDR3 DNA sequence: TGCGCCAGCAGTGAGCTCCTTTGGACTAGCGGGAGTTCTGAGCAGTTCTTC. This codes for CASSELLWTSGSSEQFF.

The chain uses TRBV19 and TRBJ1-5; TRBD1 aligns across 8 bases. Per germline, CDR1 LNHDA and CDR2 SQIVND (reference sequence). This CDR3 is 14 amino acids long. V gave up 6 bases and J gave up 5 bases; unmatched junction bases: 6. The CDR3 is CASRIQGVDQPQHF. The CDR3 bases are TGTGCCAGTAGAATACAGGGGGTGGATCAGCCCCAGCATTTT.

As concerns this clone: Because it lacks the conserved phenylalanine or tryptophan at the end, this CDR3 is likely a read error. The rearrangement links TRBV18 to TRBJ1-2, with a possible D match to TRBD1 (5 bases). Between the trimmed V and J ends, which lost 4 bases and 7 bases, there was a span of 13 bases. The CDR3 runs 13 residues. The V gene's germline CDR1 is KGHSH and CDR2 LQKENI. DNA for the CDR3: TGTGCCAGCTCACAGGCAGGGTCTCCTGGCTACACCCTC. Its protein is CASSQAGSPGYTL.

This clone was counted only a few times. The V call is TRBV2, the J call TRBJ2-2, with 8 bases matching TRBD2. The CDR3 contains 15 residues. Germline V lookup: CDR1 SNHLY, CDR2 FYNNEI. V lost 8 bases to trimming and J lost 0 bases; unmatched junction nucleotides: 5. CDR3 DNA sequence: TGTGCCAGCGGAATAGCGGGGACGAACACCGGGGAGCTGTTTTTT. This gives the protein CASGIAGTNTGELFF.

This chain connects TRBV9 to TRBJ2-1; D is possibly TRBD1 (5 bases). Germline V gives CDR1 SGDLS, CDR2 YYNGEE. This CDR3 is 15 amino acids long. The germline V and J ends were trimmed by 5 bases and 5 bases, with 17 bases remaining between them. In DNA, the CDR3 is TGTGCCAGCAGAGCTGGGGCCGGTCGGGACAATGAGCAGTTCTTC. This encodes CASRAGAGRDNEQFF.

The V and J genes are TRBV28 and TRBJ2-7; TRBD2 might be the D (6 bases). Per germline, CDR1 MDHEN and CDR2 SYDVKM. The CDR3 is made up of 11 amino acids. With 6 bases removed from V and 7 bases from J, the gap between germline ends came to 10 bases. The CDR3 reads CASRTGGEQYF. The CDR3 nucleotides are TGTGCCAGCAGGACTGGGGGGGAGCAGTACTTC.

The chain has TRBV3-1 (or the pseudogene TRBV3-2) and TRBJ2-2; weak D call: TRBD1 (5 bases). The CDR3 is made up of 13 amino acids. CDR1 is LGHDT and CDR2 is YNNKEL in the germline V gene (reference sequence). The V gene lost 2 bases and the J gene lost 5 bases, with 6 bases spanning the gap. The CDR3 region has the DNA TGTGCCAGCAGCCAAACAGGTACCGGGGAGCTGTTTTTT. Translating gives CASSQTGTGELFF.

The chain carries TRBV28 and TRBJ1-2; 7 nucleotides agree with TRBD1. Trimming at V came to 6 bases and at J to 8 bases, leaving 9 bases not matched to a gene. The CDR3 extends over 13 amino acids. The germline V gene has CDR1 MDHEN and CDR2 SYDVKM. CDR3 nucleotide sequence: TGTGCCAGCAGCCACAAACTGACAGGGGGCTACACCTTC. Protein product: CASSHKLTGGYTF.

This sequence joins TRBV7-3 and TRBJ2-2; TRBD2 aligns across 11 bases. CDR1 and CDR2 from the germline V gene are SGHTA and FQGTGA. Losses at the gene ends were 3 bases for V and 6 bases for J; bases not matched to a gene: 18. CDR3 length equals 20 residues. The CDR3 DNA sequence: TGTGCCAGCAGCTTCTCTCCTTTAGCGGGAGGGGATGTTAACTCCGGGGAGCTGTTTTTT. It specifies CASSFSPLAGGDVNSGELFF.

The chain employs TRBV7-2 and TRBJ1-1; D is unclear. Per the germline V gene, CDR1 is SGHTA and CDR2 is FQGNSA. Between the trimmed V and J ends, which lost 5 bases and 1 base, there was a span of 11 bases. This CDR3 is built from 14 residues. The CDR3 loop reads CASSASQANTEAFF. The CDR3 nucleotides are TGTGCCAGCAGCGCATCTCAAGCGAACACTGAAGCTTTCTTT.